This T cell receptor (beta chain) emerged from a study of blood T cell repertoires in COVID-19. The CDR3 sequence is 14 residues long. Per the germline V gene, CDR1 is MDHEN and CDR2 is SYDVKM. V dropped 1 base and J dropped 5; count of bases not matched to a gene: 4. The protocol was immunoSEQ multiplex PCR, while the TCRdb copy is restricted to in-frame clones and leaves out a portion. The profile shows 100,000 to 110,000 clones, roughly 87% of them singletons. The chain links TRBV28 to TRBJ2-7; 8 bases match TRBD1. This clonotype was sampled from a man aged 30 to 39 in a cohort sampled during active COVID-19. The sample was peripheral blood. CDR3 amino acids: CASSLFGTGNEQYF. The CDR3 nucleotides are TGTGCCAGCAGTTTATTCGGGACAGGCAACGAGCAGTACTTC.